Presented here are 25 T cell receptor beta chains from one specimen sequenced in a study of cytomegalovirus exposure and HLA in healthy donors. Vbeta (60) and Jbeta (13) primers were used in the PCR. Libraries were prepared by immunoSEQ multiplex PCR; TCRdb keeps only in-frame clonotypes and omits some of them. The table lists about 150,000 clones, approximately 80% of them singletons. Sequenced material: PBMCs. The source of these receptors is a young man in good health and CMV-seronegative.

The chain links TRBV5-1 to TRBJ2-7, with 7 bases matching TRBD1. With V trimmed by 6 bases and J by 7 bases, 10 bases remained unmatched. CDR3 length: 13 residues. Germline V gene lookup returns CDR1 SGHRS and CDR2 YFSETQ. This CDR3 is CASTLDRSGEQYF. CDR3 nucleotide sequence: TGCGCCAGCACCCTGGACAGGTCGGGTGAGCAGTACTTC.

The rearrangement joins TRBV6-5 to TRBJ2-7, with D uncertain. V dropped 6 bases and J dropped 4 bases, with 16 bases sitting between them. CDR1 is MNHEY and CDR2 is SVGAGI in the germline V gene. The CDR3 covers 14 residues. For the CDR3, the DNA is TGTGCCAGCAGCCCCCATCCCTCCGGGTACGAGCAGTACTTC. As protein: CASSPHPSGYEQYF.

In this sample, this clone turned up a few times. In nucleotides, the CDR3 is TGTGCCAGCAGCATCAGGACAGGGACGGCTGGAAACACCATATATTTT. Protein sequence: CASSIRTGTAGNTIYF. The gene calls are TRBV5-4 and TRBJ1-3; 8 nucleotides align to TRBD1. Germline CDR1 reads SGHNT; CDR2 reads YYREEE (reference sequence). The CDR3 loop spans 16 amino acids. With 4 bases clipped from V and 2 bases from J, the junction kept 8 bases outside the gene matches.

This clone turned up a few times. V gene TRBV9 combines with J gene TRBJ1-1; tentatively, D is TRBD1 (5 bases). The CDR3 loop spans 16 amino acids. The germline V gene has CDR1 SGDLS and CDR2 YYNGEE. Trimming took off 0 bases at V and 1 base at J, with 13 bases between the two ends. The CDR3 loop is CASSVGLTGPNTEAFF. CDR3 DNA: TGTGCCAGCAGCGTAGGATTAACAGGCCCGAACACTGAAGCTTTCTTT.

The genes are TRBV9 and TRBJ2-5, with 8 bases fitting TRBD2. V lost 4 bases to trimming and J lost 1 base; unmatched junction nucleotides: 9. Germline CDR1 and CDR2: SGDLS and YYNGEE. The CDR3 spans 16 residues. CDR3 residues: CASSPRVAGLQETQYF. The CDR3 region has the DNA TGTGCCAGCAGCCCCCGGGTAGCGGGGCTCCAAGAGACCCAGTACTTC.

This clone qualifies as medium-sized. The V gene is TRBV27, the J gene TRBJ2-7; possibly TRBD2 for D (5 bases). CDR1 MNHEY and CDR2 SMNVEV come from the germline V gene (reference sequence). V was clipped by 2 bases and J by 3 bases, with 8 bases between them. The CDR3 totals 13 residues. CDR3 amino acids: CASSLTGFYEQYF. The CDR3 DNA sequence: TGTGCCAGCAGTTTAACGGGGTTCTACGAGCAGTACTTC.

The chain couples TRBV7-9 to TRBJ1-1; TRBD1 matches at 9 bases. Germline CDR1 reads SEHNR; CDR2 reads FQNEAQ (reference sequence). V shed 5 bases, J shed 7 bases, and the junction held 11 bases outside the gene matches. The CDR3 extends over 15 amino acids. CDR3: CASSPLSGTGFEAFF. The CDR3 coding sequence is TGTGCCAGCAGCCCCCTTTCCGGGACAGGGTTTGAAGCTTTCTTT.

The chain uses TRBV19 and TRBJ1-1; TRBD1 matches at 9 bases. J lost 3 bases, V lost 5 bases, and 10 bases had no gene match. The CDR3 is 16 amino acids. Germline-derived CDR1 and CDR2 are LNHDA and SQIVND (reference sequence). CDR3 residues: CASSPGTGFADTEAFF. The CDR3 bases are TGTGCCAGTAGTCCCGGGACAGGGTTCGCCGACACTGAAGCTTTCTTT.

V is TRBV30 and J is TRBJ2-1, with a tentative D call TRBD2 (6 bases). The CDR3 has 11 residues. The ends were cut back, 4 bases at V and 15 bases at J, with 16 bases in the middle. Germline loops: CDR1 GTSNPN, CDR2 SVGIG (reference sequence). The CDR3 sequence is CAWKGLREWFF. For the CDR3, the DNA is TGTGCCTGGAAGGGTCTACGGGAGTGGTTCTTC. Full variable domain (rest looked up from reference TRBV30 and TRBJ2-1): SQTIHQWPATLVQPVGSPLSLECTVEGTSNPNLYWYRQAAGRGLQLLFYSVGIGQISSEVPQNLSASRPQDRQFILSSKKLLLSDSGFYLCAWKGLREWFFGPGTRLTVL.

The chain combines TRBV7-6 with TRBJ2-1; possibly TRBD1 for D (6 bases). The V and J ends lost 5 bases and 6 bases respectively, with 8 bases between them. Germline V CDR1 and CDR2: SGHVS, FNYEAQ. The CDR3 is 12 amino acids. The CDR3 bases are TGTGCCAGCAGCCTACAGGGCAATGAGCAGTTCTTC. Its translation: CASSLQGNEQFF.

This clone was seen once. V and J are TRBV18 and TRBJ1-1; 10 bases are shared with TRBD1. CDR1 and CDR2 (germline): KGHSH, LQKENI. The junction had 11 bases not matched to a gene; V was cut back by 3 bases and J by 7 bases. This CDR3 has 16 amino acids. This chain's CDR3 is CASSPGQGRGTGEAFF. The CDR3 DNA follows: TGTGCCAGCTCACCGGGACAGGGGCGAGGAACAGGTGAAGCTTTCTTT. Full variable domain (remainder filled in from reference TRBV18 and TRBJ1-1): NAGVMQNPRHLVRRRGQEARLRCSPMKGHSHVYWYRQLPEEGLKFMVYLQKENIIDESGMPKERFSAEFPKEGPSILRIQQVVRGDSAAYFCASSPGQGRGTGEAFFGQGTRLTVV.

In this sample, this clone turned up once. The V call is TRBV27, the J call TRBJ1-6, with TRBD1 matching over 7 bases. The germline gives CDR1 MNHEY, CDR2 SMNVEV (reference sequence). With 5 bases clipped from V and 6 bases from J, the junction kept 10 bases outside the gene matches. The CDR3 runs 16 residues. DNA of the CDR3: TGTGCCAGCAGTCCGCCCGGGACAGCAATTAATTCACCCCTCCACTTT. It yields the protein CASSPPGTAINSPLHF.

This clone came up a few times. V and J are TRBV28 and TRBJ2-7, with D unresolved. Trimming removed 8 bases at V and 2 bases at J, with 16 bases between. CDR3 size: 14 residues. In germline, CDR1 is MDHEN, CDR2 SYDVKM. This chain's CDR3 is CASEALGRAYEQYF. CDR3 coding DNA: TGTGCCAGCGAGGCTCTTGGCAGAGCCTACGAGCAGTACTTC.

The CDR3 protein is CASSPSPQETQYF. The CDR3 nucleotides read TGTGCCAGCAGTCCGAGCCCGCAAGAGACCCAGTACTTC. The chain employs TRBV6-4 and TRBJ2-5; D is unresolved. Looked up from germline, CDR1 is MRHNA and CDR2 is SNTAGT. V shed 5 bases and J shed 2 bases, with 9 bases lying between them. CDR3 length: 13 amino acids.

The V and J genes are TRBV4-1 and TRBJ2-1; a weak D match, TRBD1 (6 bases). The CDR3 length is 17 residues. V lost 0 bases and J 3 bases, leaving 15 bases between the germline ends. In germline, CDR1 is MGHRA, CDR2 YSYEKL. The CDR3 DNA is TGCGCCAGCAGCCAAGATAACGCAGGGGAGTTCTACAATGAGCAGTTCTTC. Translating gives CASSQDNAGEFYNEQFF.

The V call is TRBV5-5, the J call TRBJ2-7; 8 nucleotides line up with TRBD1. Germline CDR1 reads SGHKS; CDR2 reads YYEKEE (reference sequence). The V gene end was trimmed by 1 base and the J gene end by 4 bases; junction bases not matched to a gene: 7. CDR3 size: 15 residues. The DNA of the CDR3 is TGTGCCAGCAGCTTGAGCAGGGGGCTAGGGTACGAGCAGTACTTC. It yields the protein CASSLSRGLGYEQYF.

This clone appeared once. The gene calls are TRBV28 and TRBJ1-2; perhaps TRBD1 as D (5 bases). Germline values: CDR1 MDHEN, CDR2 SYDVKM. The length of the CDR3 is 14 residues. The germline V and J ends were trimmed by 5 bases and 8 bases, with 18 bases remaining between them. In nucleotides, the CDR3 is TGTGCCAGCAGTCTGACCTCAGGGTGGGGAGGCTACACCTTC. It yields the protein CASSLTSGWGGYTF.

The chain employs TRBV5-1 and TRBJ2-5; 9 positions match TRBD1. This CDR3 region has 16 residues. Germline CDR1 SGHRS, CDR2 YFSETQ. Losses at the gene ends were 4 bases for V and 1 base for J; bases not matched to a gene: 8. The CDR3 sequence is CASSRPETGGQETQYF. The CDR3 nucleotides are TGCGCCAGCAGCCGTCCAGAGACAGGGGGCCAAGAGACCCAGTACTTC.

J is TRBJ1-1 and V is TRBV2; D is perhaps TRBD1 (5 bases). The ends were cut back, 6 bases at V and 3 bases at J, with 14 bases in the middle. Germline V lookup: CDR1 SNHLY, CDR2 FYNNEI. This CDR3 region has 14 residues. This CDR3 is CASSLGGGYTEAFF. DNA of the CDR3: TGTGCCAGCAGCCTGGGGGGAGGGTACACTGAAGCTTTCTTT.

This clone was detected a few times. V and J are TRBV6-4 and TRBJ2-1; 7 positions match TRBD1. The CDR3 has 14 residues. The V gene's germline CDR1 is MRHNA and CDR2 SNTAGT. J gave up 9 bases and V 4 bases, and 9 bases lay outside the gene matches. CDR3 nucleotides: TGTGCCAGCAGTGCCCTGGGGACAGATAGTGAGCAGTTCTTC. It yields the protein CASSALGTDSEQFF.

The chain carries TRBV7-8 and TRBJ2-3, with D perhaps matching TRBD1 (5 bases). The V gene's germline CDR1 is SGHVS and CDR2 FQNEAQ. This CDR3 comprises 13 residues. Trimming left V 2 bases short and J 5 bases short, with 8 bases between. The CDR3 loop is CASSLLGEDTQYF. DNA for the CDR3: TGTGCCAGCAGCTTACTAGGGGAAGATACGCAGTATTTT.

This clone showed up just once. The rearrangement joins TRBV4-3 to TRBJ1-5, with unresolved D. CDR1 and CDR2 from the germline V gene are LGHNA and YSLEER. Between the trimmed V and J ends, which lost 0 bases and 5 bases, there was a span of 11 bases. CDR3 size: 15 residues. The CDR3 DNA reads as TGCGCCAGCAGCCAAGAACTGGGTGAGGATCAGCCCCAGCATTTT. Translated, it gives CASSQELGEDQPQHF.

The chain carries TRBV7-8 and TRBJ1-1; 8 bases fit TRBD1. The V segment lost 8 bases and the J segment 6 bases; nucleotides outside the gene matches: 5. This CDR3 contains 12 residues. Germline CDR1 SGHVS, CDR2 FQNEAQ. CDR3 in amino acids: CASGQGAPEAFF. Written as DNA, the CDR3 is TGTGCCAGCGGGCAGGGGGCTCCTGAAGCTTTCTTT.

The CDR3 DNA is TGTGCCAGTAGTATCTATTCAGGGTTAGAGACCCAGTACTTC. Translation gives CASSIYSGLETQYF. This chain connects TRBV19 to TRBJ2-5; tentative D call: TRBD1 (5 bases). Trimming shortened V by 3 bases and J by 4 bases, and 12 bases separated the two germline ends. Germline V lookup: CDR1 LNHDA, CDR2 SQIVND (reference sequence). The CDR3 covers 14 residues.

The rearrangement uses TRBV15 and TRBJ1-4, with 8 bases matching TRBD1. Germline V lookup: CDR1 LNHNV, CDR2 YYDKDF (reference sequence). There are 15 residues in the CDR3. Trimming at V came to 3 bases and at J to 7 bases, leaving 7 bases not matched to a gene. CDR3 residues: CATSRADRGFEKLFF. The CDR3, as DNA: TGTGCCACCAGCAGGGCAGACAGGGGCTTTGAAAAACTGTTTTTT.